The 20 T cell receptor beta chains listed next were all sequenced from one sample in a study of shared clonotypes between healthy human individuals. Sequenced by immunoSEQ multiplex PCR; TCRdb stores in-frame clones only, minus some. Seen here are 2 million to 2.5 million clones, approximately 94% observed once, and the top ten hold about 1.1%. Naive CD8 cells, CD45RO-negative and positively selected for CCR7, excluded terminally differentiated effector memory CD45RA+ cells. The sample taken for sequencing was naive CD8+ T cells sorted from blood. The receptors here all came from a man between 18 and 35 years old in good health.

The genes are TRBV4-3 and TRBJ2-2; no clear D gene. Trimming took 3 bases from V and 6 from J, leaving 14 bases between them. Looked up from germline, CDR1 is LGHNA and CDR2 is YSLEER. This CDR3 region has 15 residues. The chain's CDR3 is CASSHGVPDAGELFF. For the CDR3, the DNA is TGCGCCAGCAGCCATGGCGTGCCCGACGCCGGGGAGCTGTTTTTT.

Note on this clone: Other DNA sequences in this specimen translate into the identical CDR3. The J gene is TRBJ2-1, the V gene TRBV9, with unresolved D. This CDR3 contains 13 residues. V was trimmed by 0 bases and J by 4 bases, leaving 5 bases between them. The germline V gene has CDR1 SGDLS and CDR2 YYNGEE. DNA of the CDR3: TGTGCCAGCAGCGTAGCGACATACAATGAGCAGTTCTTC. This sequence encodes CASSVATYNEQFF.

V and J are TRBV2 and TRBJ1-3; 8 nucleotides line up with TRBD1. The CDR3 length is 15 residues. Trimming cost V 6 bases and J 2 bases; bases outside gene matches: 6. Looked up from germline, CDR1 is SNHLY and CDR2 is FYNNEI. CDR3 region: CASSAGTGAGNTIYF. Written as DNA, the CDR3 is TGTGCCAGCAGCGCGGGGACAGGCGCTGGAAACACCATATATTTT. Full variable domain (rest looked up from reference TRBV2 and TRBJ1-3): EPEVTQTPSHQVTQMGQEVILRCVPISNHLYFYWYRQILGQKVEFLVSFYNNEISEKSEIFDDQFSVERPDGSNFTLKIRSTKLEDSAMYFCASSAGTGAGNTIYFGEGSWLTVV.

The genes are TRBV9 and TRBJ2-1; a possible D gene is TRBD2 (5 bases). Germline V lookup: CDR1 SGDLS, CDR2 YYNGEE. The V and J ends lost 0 bases and 4 bases respectively, with 14 bases between them. The CDR3 has 16 amino acids. The CDR3 reads CASSVEPSGAYNEQFF. DNA of the CDR3: TGTGCCAGCAGCGTAGAGCCGAGCGGTGCATACAATGAGCAGTTCTTC.

V gene TRBV7-8 combines with J gene TRBJ2-6; no reliable D call. CDR3 length: 14 residues. Trimming removed 3 bases at V and 2 bases at J, with 5 bases between. Per the germline V gene, CDR1 is SGHVS and CDR2 is FQNEAQ. CDR3: CASSLSPGANVLTF. In DNA form, the CDR3 reads TGTGCCAGCAGCTTGAGTCCTGGGGCCAACGTCCTGACTTTC. Full variable domain (rest looked up from reference TRBV7-8 and TRBJ2-6): GAGVSQSPRYKVAKRGQDVALRCDPISGHVSLFWYQQALGQGPEFLTYFQNEAQLDKSGLPSDRFFAERPEGSVSTLKIQRTQQEDSAVYLCASSLSPGANVLTFGAGSRLTVL.

This chain links TRBV7-2 with TRBJ2-7, with 12 bases fitting TRBD2. This CDR3 contains 15 residues. V lost 3 bases to trimming and J lost 3 bases; unmatched junction nucleotides: 3. Germline loops: CDR1 SGHTA, CDR2 FQGNSA. CDR3 coding DNA: TGTGCCAGCAGCTTCGGACTAGCGGGGTACTACGAGCAGTACTTC. It encodes CASSFGLAGYYEQYF.

This rearrangement joins TRBV11-2 to TRBJ1-1; TRBD1 agrees at 7 bases. After removal of 1 base from V and 7 bases from J, the junction contained 6 bases not matched to a gene. The germline gives CDR1 SGHAT, CDR2 FQNNGV. There are 14 residues in the CDR3. The CDR3 region has the DNA TGTGCCAGCAGCTTAGGGCCGGGGACAGATGAAGCTTTCTTT. This codes for CASSLGPGTDEAFF. Together with reference TRBV11-2 and TRBJ1-1, the CDR3 gives the full variable domain: EAGVAQSPRYKIIEKRQSVAFWCNPISGHATLYWYQQILGQGPKLLIQFQNNGVVDDSQLPKDRFSAERLKGVDSTLKIQPAKLEDSAVYLCASSLGPGTDEAFFGQGTRLTVV.

The CDR3 DNA reads as TGTGCCAGCAGCGTGGGGACCCCCTACGAGCAGTACTTC. Translated: CASSVGTPYEQYF. The J gene is TRBJ2-7, the V gene TRBV11-2, with D perhaps being TRBD1 or TRBD2 (5 bases each). Germline V lookup: CDR1 SGHAT, CDR2 FQNNGV. This CDR3 is built from 13 residues. V was shortened by 5 bases and J by 2 bases, with 10 bases between the two germline ends.

V gene TRBV29-1 combines with J gene TRBJ1-4; 7 bases map to TRBD1. Germline CDR1 and CDR2: SQVTM and ANQGSEA. This CDR3 has 13 amino acids. V was pared by 5 bases and J by 10 bases, with 10 bases of the junction left unmatched. The CDR3 reads CSVLDREEGKLFF. In DNA form, the CDR3 reads TGCAGCGTTCTCGACAGGGAGGAGGGAAAACTGTTTTTT.

The V gene is TRBV28, the J gene TRBJ2-7; 7 bases align to TRBD1. V shed 2 bases, J shed 0 bases, and the junction held 7 bases outside the gene matches. The CDR3 contains 16 residues. The V gene's germline CDR1 is MDHEN and CDR2 SYDVKM. CDR3 residues: CASSLHDRAYSYEQYF. DNA for the CDR3: TGTGCCAGCAGTTTACACGACAGGGCATACTCCTACGAGCAGTACTTC.

The gene calls are TRBV5-4 and TRBJ1-1; TRBD1 aligns across 10 bases. The germline gives CDR1 SGHNT, CDR2 YYREEE (reference sequence). This CDR3 is 14 amino acids long. V lost 3 bases to trimming and J lost 7 bases; unmatched junction nucleotides: 6. CDR3 residues: CASSSGTGAHEAFF. For the CDR3, the DNA is TGTGCCAGCAGCTCCGGGACAGGGGCCCATGAAGCTTTCTTT.

This sequence joins TRBV5-6 and TRBJ2-3; 14 bases are shared with TRBD2. Germline V CDR1 and CDR2: SGHDT, YYEEEE. J lost 4 bases, V lost 0 bases, and 4 bases had no gene match. The CDR3 is 17 amino acids. The DNA for the CDR3 is TGTGCCAGCAGCTTGGTTAAGGGACTAGCGGGGGCAGATACGCAGTATTTT. Protein product: CASSLVKGLAGADTQYF.

J is TRBJ2-1 and V is TRBV27; D is ambiguous. This CDR3 has 13 residues. Germline V gene data show CDR1 as MNHEY and CDR2 as SMNVEV (reference sequence). Trimming took off 4 bases at V and 4 bases at J, with 8 bases between the two ends. Written as DNA, the CDR3 is TGTGCCAGCAGTTCCCATCCATACAATGAGCAGTTCTTC. This codes for CASSSHPYNEQFF.

The gene calls are TRBV11-2 and TRBJ2-7; 10 bases match TRBD2. There are 17 residues in the CDR3. J was trimmed by 4 bases and V by 0 bases; bases with no gene match: 9. Germline-derived CDR1 and CDR2 are SGHAT and FQNNGV. The CDR3 DNA reads as TGTGCCAGCAGCTTAGATTATAAGCGGGAGGGCGGGTACGAGCAGTACTTC. Protein: CASSLDYKREGGYEQYF.

J is TRBJ1-6 and V is TRBV10-2; 11 nucleotides line up with TRBD1. CDR1 and CDR2 from the germline V gene are WSHSY and SAAADI. The CDR3 is made up of 15 amino acids. DNA of the CDR3: TGCGACGCCCCGGGGACAGGGGGGCTACTTTCACCCCTCCACTTT. It translates to CDAPGTGGLLSPLHF.

The CDR3 protein is CASRPQTGELFF. The DNA for the CDR3 is TGTGCCAGCAGGCCCCAAACCGGGGAGCTGTTTTTT. This rearrangement joins TRBV27 to TRBJ2-2, with D unresolved. The germline V and J ends were trimmed by 6 bases and 5 bases, with 7 bases remaining between them. Per the germline V gene, CDR1 is MNHEY and CDR2 is SMNVEV (reference sequence). CDR3 length equals 12 residues.

This clone was seen just once. This same CDR3 is encoded by further DNA sequences in the sample. The V gene is TRBV27, the J gene TRBJ2-7, with D possibly matching TRBD1 (5 bases). V was shortened by 0 bases and J by 2 bases, with 8 bases between the two germline ends. Germline-derived CDR1 and CDR2 are MNHEY and SMNVEV (reference sequence). The CDR3 runs to 14 residues. In nucleotides, the CDR3 is TGTGCCAGCAGTTTATCGCCAGGGCCCTACGAGCAGTACTTC. Translating gives CASSLSPGPYEQYF.

The V gene is TRBV7-9, the J gene TRBJ2-7, with a weak D call TRBD1 (6 bases). Trimming stripped 7 bases from V and 5 bases from J, with 12 bases between. The CDR3 sequence is 12 residues long. Germline lookup yields CDR1 SEHNR and CDR2 FQNEAQ (reference sequence). The CDR3 nucleotides are TGTGCCAGCACCGCCAACAGGGACGAGCAGTACTTC. Protein sequence: CASTANRDEQYF.

This chain uses TRBV28 with TRBJ2-1; a possible D gene is TRBD2 (5 bases). Germline V gene data show CDR1 as MDHEN and CDR2 as SYDVKM. The length of the CDR3 is 14 residues. V shed 5 bases and J shed 4 bases, with 12 bases lying between them. CDR3 bases: TGTGCCAGCAGTCCGGAAACGGGGTACAATGAGCAGTTCTTC. Translation gives CASSPETGYNEQFF.

The chain links TRBV4-1 to TRBJ1-2; D is possibly TRBD1 (5 bases). The ends were cut back, 0 bases at V and 4 bases at J, with 18 bases in the middle. CDR3 length: 17 residues. CDR1 MGHRA and CDR2 YSYEKL come from the germline V gene. CDR3 residues: CASSQDPTGTYPYGYTF. For the CDR3, the DNA is TGCGCCAGCAGCCAAGACCCCACAGGTACTTACCCCTATGGCTACACCTTC.